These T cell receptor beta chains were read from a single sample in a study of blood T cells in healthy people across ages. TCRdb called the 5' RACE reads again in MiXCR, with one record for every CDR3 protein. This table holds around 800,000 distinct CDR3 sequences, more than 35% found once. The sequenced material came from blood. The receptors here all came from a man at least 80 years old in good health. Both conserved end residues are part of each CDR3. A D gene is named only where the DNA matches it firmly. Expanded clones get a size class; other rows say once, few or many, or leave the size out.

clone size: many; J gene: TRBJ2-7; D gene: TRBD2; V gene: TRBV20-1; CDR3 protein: CSARRSGSPYEQYF; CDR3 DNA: TGCAGTGCTAGAAGGAGCGGGAGTCCCTACGAGCAGTACTTC
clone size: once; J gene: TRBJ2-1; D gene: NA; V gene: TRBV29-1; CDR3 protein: CSVPRGSSYNEQFF; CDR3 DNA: TGCAGCGTTCCCAGGGGCAGCTCCTACAATGAGCAGTTTTTC
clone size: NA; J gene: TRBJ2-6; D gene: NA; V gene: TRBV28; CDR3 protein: CASTASGANVLTF; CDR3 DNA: TGTGCCAGCACCGCATCTGGGGCCAACGTCCTGACTTTC
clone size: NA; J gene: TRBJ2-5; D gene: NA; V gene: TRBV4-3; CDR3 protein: CASSQGTGSRETQYF; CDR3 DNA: TGCGCCAGCAGCCAGGGTACGGGGTCGCGAGAGACCCAGTACTTC
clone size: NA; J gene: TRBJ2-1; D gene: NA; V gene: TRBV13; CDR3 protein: CASSLLDMVNEQFF; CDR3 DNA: TGTGCCAGCAGTCTACTTGACATGGTCAATGAGCAGTTCTTC
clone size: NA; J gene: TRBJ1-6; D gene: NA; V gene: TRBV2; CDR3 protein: CASRVGTSYNSPLHF; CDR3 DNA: TGTGCCAGCAGGGTCGGGACATCTTATAATTCACCCCTCCACTTT
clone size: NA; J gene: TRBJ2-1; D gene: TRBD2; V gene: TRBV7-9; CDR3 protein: CASKSGGIYNEQFF; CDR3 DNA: TGTGCCAGCAAGAGCGGGGGTATCTACAATGAGCAGTTCTTC
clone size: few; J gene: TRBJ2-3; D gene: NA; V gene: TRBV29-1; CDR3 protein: CSTRVSTDTQYF; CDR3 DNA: TGCAGCACTAGGGTTAGCACAGATACGCAGTATTTT
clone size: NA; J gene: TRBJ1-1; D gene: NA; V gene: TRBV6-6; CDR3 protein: CASSYVGTEAFF; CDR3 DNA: TGTGCCAGCAGTTACGTGGGGACTGAAGCTTTCTTT
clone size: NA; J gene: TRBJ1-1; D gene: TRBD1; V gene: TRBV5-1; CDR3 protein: CANSPGQAQAFF; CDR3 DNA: TGCGCCAACAGCCCCGGACAGGCCCAAGCTTTCTTT
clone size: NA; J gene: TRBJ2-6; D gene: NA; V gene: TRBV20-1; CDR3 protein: CSAIQSGANVLTF; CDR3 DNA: TGCAGTGCCATTCAGTCTGGGGCCAACGTCCTGACTTTC
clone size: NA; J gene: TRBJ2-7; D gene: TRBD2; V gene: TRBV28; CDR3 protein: CASEGTSGTYEQYF; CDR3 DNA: TGTGCCAGCGAGGGGACTAGCGGGACCTACGAGCAGTACTTC
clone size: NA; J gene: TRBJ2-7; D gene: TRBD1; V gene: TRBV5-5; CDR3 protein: CASSGGLGTAPYEQYF; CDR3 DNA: TGTGCCAGCAGCGGCGGATTGGGGACAGCCCCCTACGAGCAGTACTTC
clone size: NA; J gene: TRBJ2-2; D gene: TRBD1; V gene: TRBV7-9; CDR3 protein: CASSLASGQANTGELFF; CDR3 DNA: TGTGCCAGCAGCTTAGCAAGCGGACAGGCGAACACCGGGGAGCTGTTTTTT
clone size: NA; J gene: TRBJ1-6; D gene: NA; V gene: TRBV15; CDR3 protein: CATSSLDGGINALHF; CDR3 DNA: TGTGCCACCAGCAGTTTAGACGGCGGAATCAACGCCCTCCACTTT
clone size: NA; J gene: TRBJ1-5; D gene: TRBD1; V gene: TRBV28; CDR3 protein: CASSLRTGGGRQPQHF; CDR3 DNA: TGTGCCAGCAGTTTACGGACAGGGGGCGGCAGGCAGCCCCAGCATTTT
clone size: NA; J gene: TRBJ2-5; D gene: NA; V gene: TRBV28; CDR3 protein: CASSPRGQERETQYF; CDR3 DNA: TGTGCCAGCAGTCCCCGTGGGCAGGAAAGGGAGACCCAGTACTTC
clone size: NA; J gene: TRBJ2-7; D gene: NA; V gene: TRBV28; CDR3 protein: CACHPSGGPYEQYF; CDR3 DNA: TGTGCCTGCCATCCAAGCGGAGGGCCCTACGAGCAGTACTTC
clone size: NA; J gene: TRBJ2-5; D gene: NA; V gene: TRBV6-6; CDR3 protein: CASSHPRTGTQYF; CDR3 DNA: TGTGCCAGCAGTCACCCGCGGACTGGGACCCAGTACTTC
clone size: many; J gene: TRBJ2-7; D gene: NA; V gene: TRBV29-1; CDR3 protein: CSARDSAYEQYF; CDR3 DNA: TGCAGCGCCCGAGACAGTGCCTACGAGCAGTACTTC
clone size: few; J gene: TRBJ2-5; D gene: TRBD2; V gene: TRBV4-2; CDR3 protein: CASSQRAGLEMETQYF; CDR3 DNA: TGTGCCAGCAGCCAAAGGGCCGGACTAGAGATGGAGACCCAGTACTTC
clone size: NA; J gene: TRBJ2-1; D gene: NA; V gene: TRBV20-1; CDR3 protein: CSAFTGLTIGESEQFF; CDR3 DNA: TGCAGTGCTTTTACGGGACTTACAATTGGGGAAAGTGAGCAGTTCTTC
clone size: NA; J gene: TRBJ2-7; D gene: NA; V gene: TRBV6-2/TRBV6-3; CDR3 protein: CASSELGQGTYEQYF; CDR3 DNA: TGTGCCAGCAGTGAGTTGGGGCAGGGGACCTACGAGCAGTACTTC
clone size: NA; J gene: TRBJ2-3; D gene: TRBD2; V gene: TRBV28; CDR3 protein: CASATSGSIRDTQYF; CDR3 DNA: TGTGCCAGCGCGACTAGCGGGAGTATTCGGGATACGCAGTATTTT
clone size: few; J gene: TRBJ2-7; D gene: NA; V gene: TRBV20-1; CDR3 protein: CSARKWSEQYF; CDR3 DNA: TGCAGTGCTAGGAAGTGGAGTGAGCAGTACTTC
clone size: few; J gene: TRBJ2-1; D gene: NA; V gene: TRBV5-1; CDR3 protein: CASNRDGTVNEQFF; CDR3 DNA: TGCGCCAGCAACCGGGACGGGACTGTTAATGAGCAGTTCTTC
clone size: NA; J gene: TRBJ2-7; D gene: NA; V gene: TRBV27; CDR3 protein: CASSLGSTPYEQYF; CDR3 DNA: TGTGCCAGCAGTTTGGGGTCTACTCCCTACGAGCAGTACTTC
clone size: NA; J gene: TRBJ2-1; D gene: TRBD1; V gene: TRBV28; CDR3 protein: CASSFYRTGAPSSYNEQFF; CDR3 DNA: TGTGCCAGCAGTTTTTATAGGACAGGGGCCCCGAGCTCCTACAATGAGCAGTTCTTC
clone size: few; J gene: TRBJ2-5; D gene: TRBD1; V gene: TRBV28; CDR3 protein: CASRSTGVETQYF; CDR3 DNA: TGTGCCAGCAGATCAACAGGGGTGGAGACCCAGTACTTC
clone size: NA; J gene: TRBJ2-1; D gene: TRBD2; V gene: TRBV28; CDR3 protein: CASSSPASGRKNEQFF; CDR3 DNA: TGTGCCAGCAGTTCTCCGGCTAGCGGGAGAAAAAATGAGCAGTTCTTC
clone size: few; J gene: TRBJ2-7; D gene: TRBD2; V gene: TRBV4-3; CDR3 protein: CASSQGRAGVTEQYF; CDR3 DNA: TGCGCCAGCAGCCAAGGACGAGCGGGAGTGACCGAGCAGTACTTC
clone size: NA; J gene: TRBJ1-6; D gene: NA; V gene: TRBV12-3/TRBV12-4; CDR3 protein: CASNIGGFSSPLHF; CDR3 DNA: TGTGCCAGCAACATTGGGGGATTTTCTTCACCCCTCCACTTT
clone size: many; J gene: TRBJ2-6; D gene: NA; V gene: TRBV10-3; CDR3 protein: CAIAEGTSGANVLTF; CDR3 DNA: TGTGCCATCGCCGAGGGTACCTCTGGGGCCAACGTCCTGACTTTC
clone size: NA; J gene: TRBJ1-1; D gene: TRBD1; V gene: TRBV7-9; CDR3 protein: CADSRDSNTEAFF; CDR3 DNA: TGTGCCGACAGCCGGGACAGCAATACTGAAGCTTTCTTT
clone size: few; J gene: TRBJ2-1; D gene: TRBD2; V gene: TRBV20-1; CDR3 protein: CSATGTSGRAYNEQFF; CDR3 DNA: TGCAGTGCCACAGGGACTAGCGGGAGGGCCTACAATGAGCAGTTCTTC
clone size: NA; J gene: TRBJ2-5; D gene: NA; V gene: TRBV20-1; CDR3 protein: CSARDGRGVYNEQYF; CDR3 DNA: TGCAGTGCTAGAGATGGAAGGGGGGTCTACAATGAGCAGTACTTC
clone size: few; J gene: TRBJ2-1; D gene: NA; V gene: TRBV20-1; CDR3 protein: CSASNLPSSYNEQFF; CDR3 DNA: TGCAGTGCTAGTAACTTACCCAGCTCCTACAATGAGCAGTTCTTC
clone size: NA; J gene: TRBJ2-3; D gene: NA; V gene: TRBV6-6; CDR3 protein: CASSALSGTQYF; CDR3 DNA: TGTGCCAGCAGTGCCCTCTCGGGTACGCAGTATTTT
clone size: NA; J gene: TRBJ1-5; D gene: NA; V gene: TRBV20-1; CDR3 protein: CSARGRWPSGQPQHF; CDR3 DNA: TGCAGTGCTAGAGGTCGTTGGCCTTCGGGGCAGCCCCAGCATTTT
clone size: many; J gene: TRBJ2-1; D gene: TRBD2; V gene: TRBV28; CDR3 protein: CASSPQTSGPTYNEQFF; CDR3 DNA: TGTGCCAGCAGTCCCCAGACTAGCGGGCCAACCTACAATGAGCAGTTCTTC
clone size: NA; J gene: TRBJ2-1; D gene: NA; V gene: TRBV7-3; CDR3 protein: CASSLSQRSYGDEQFF; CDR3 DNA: TGTGCCAGCAGCTTAAGCCAAAGATCTTATGGCGATGAGCAGTTCTTC
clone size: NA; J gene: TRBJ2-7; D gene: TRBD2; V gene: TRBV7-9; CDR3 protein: CASSYLAGGGYNEQYF; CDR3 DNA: TGTGCCAGCAGCTACTTAGCGGGAGGTGGTTACAATGAGCAGTACTTC